Shown below are 28 T cell receptor beta chains from a single sample sequenced in a study of T cell responses to AZD1222 COVID-19 vaccine. The data were produced by immunoSEQ multiplex PCR, yet TCRdb's version contains in-frame clones alone and is incomplete. The sample has around 130,000 clones, around 85% seen once; the top ten hold 1.5% to 2%. Here the sequenced sample was peripheral blood, taken on day 0 of AZD1222 vaccination. The origin of the receptors is an adult in good health.

The V call is TRBV3-1 (or the pseudogene TRBV3-2), the J call TRBJ1-5; D unclear. The germline V gene has CDR1 LGHDT and CDR2 YNNKEL (reference sequence). Trimming cost V 4 bases and J 7 bases, with 14 bases left between them. This CDR3 has 14 residues. In DNA form, the CDR3 reads TGTGCCAGCAGCCCCGTCTGGGCGGGCCAGCCCCAGCATTTT. Residues: CASSPVWAGQPQHF.

The chain recombines TRBV11-2 with TRBJ2-3, with 7 positions matching TRBD1. V dropped 3 bases and J dropped 2; count of bases not matched to a gene: 14. This CDR3 has 18 residues. Per the germline V gene, CDR1 is SGHAT and CDR2 is FQNNGV. The CDR3 sequence is CASSFSLGQDMTTDTQYF. CDR3 coding DNA: TGTGCCAGCAGCTTCTCCCTTGGACAGGACATGACCACAGATACGCAGTATTTT. The full variable domain, completed using reference TRBV11-2 and TRBJ2-3, is EAGVAQSPRYKIIEKRQSVAFWCNPISGHATLYWYQQILGQGPKLLIQFQNNGVVDDSQLPKDRFSAERLKGVDSTLKIQPAKLEDSAVYLCASSFSLGQDMTTDTQYFGPGTRLTVL.

This clone was seen just once. The genes are TRBV5-1 and TRBJ2-6; D is ambiguous. The V gene lost 0 bases and the J gene lost 4 bases, with 11 bases spanning the gap. The CDR3 is 16 amino acids. Germline V gives CDR1 SGHRS, CDR2 YFSETQ. CDR3: CASSLVQTPGANVLTF. As DNA, the CDR3 is TGCGCCAGCAGCTTGGTGCAGACCCCAGGGGCCAACGTCCTGACTTTC.

The sample holds one count of this clone. CDR3 coding DNA: TGTGCCAGCAGCCGGGACGACGATGCGGGTGCGTACGAGCAGTACTTC. It encodes CASSRDDDAGAYEQYF. The J gene is TRBJ2-7, the V gene TRBV3-1 (or the pseudogene TRBV3-2); D tentatively fits TRBD1 or TRBD2 (5 bases each). The CDR3 totals 16 residues. Trimming pared 4 bases from V and 4 bases from J, leaving 20 bases between. Per germline, CDR1 LGHDT and CDR2 YNNKEL (reference sequence).

The chain carries TRBV4-3 and TRBJ2-1; 11 nucleotides align to TRBD2. The V gene's germline CDR1 is LGHNA and CDR2 YSLEER. This CDR3 region has 19 residues. After removal of 4 bases from V and 0 bases from J, the junction contained 11 bases not matched to a gene. CDR3 in amino acids: CASSPQKGTSGGSYNEQFF. The CDR3 DNA reads as TGCGCCAGCAGCCCTCAAAAGGGCACTAGCGGGGGCTCCTACAATGAGCAGTTCTTC.

The V and J genes are TRBV5-8 and TRBJ1-1; tentative D call: TRBD1 (6 bases). Trimming cost V 4 bases and J 2 bases, with 15 bases left between them. The CDR3 is made up of 15 amino acids. CDR1 SGHTS and CDR2 YDEGEE come from the germline V gene. This CDR3 reads CASSVGQRINTEAFF. The CDR3 DNA reads TGTGCCAGCAGCGTAGGACAGAGGATTAACACTGAAGCTTTCTTT. Full variable domain (outside the CDR3, taken from reference TRBV5-8 and TRBJ1-1): EAGVTQSPTHLIKTRGQQATLRCSPISGHTSVYWYQQALGLGLQFLLWYDEGEERNRGNFPPRFSGRQFPNYSSELNVNALELEDSALYLCASSVGQRINTEAFFGQGTRLTVV.

This chain joins TRBV30 and TRBJ1-6; D remains ambiguous. Between the trimmed V and J ends, which lost 1 base and 10 bases, there was a span of 11 bases. The CDR3 contains 13 residues. Germline V gene data show CDR1 as GTSNPN and CDR2 as SVGIG (reference sequence). The CDR3 loop is CAWSGGLWSPLHF. In DNA, the CDR3 is TGTGCCTGGAGTGGAGGGTTGTGGTCACCCCTCCACTTT.

V is TRBV7-3 and J is TRBJ1-2; 9 bases line up with TRBD1. V dropped 4 bases and J dropped 6; count of bases not matched to a gene: 12. The CDR3 sequence is 16 residues long. Per germline, CDR1 SGHTA and CDR2 FQGTGA. The CDR3 DNA reads TGTGCCAGCAGCTCCTACTTTGAACAGGGGGCGCATGGCTACACCTTC. It yields the protein CASSSYFEQGAHGYTF.

In nucleotides, the CDR3 is TGTGCCAGCAGTTCATTGACACGTTGGAGCTCCTACGAGCAGTACTTC. Its protein product is CASSSLTRWSSYEQYF. The chain links TRBV6-5 to TRBJ2-7; D is ambiguous. This CDR3 is 16 amino acids long. Germline values: CDR1 MNHEY, CDR2 SVGAGI. Between the trimmed V and J ends, which lost 4 bases and 0 bases, there was a span of 16 bases.

V usage is TRBV5-4 and J usage is TRBJ2-1; unclear D gene. The CDR3 sequence is 13 residues long. Trimming removed 4 bases at V and 2 bases at J, with 7 bases between. Germline V gene lookup returns CDR1 SGHNT and CDR2 YYREEE (reference sequence). The CDR3 DNA sequence: TGTGCCAGCAGCGGCGGCACCTACAATGAGCAGTTCTTC. This codes for CASSGGTYNEQFF.

This clone was counted a few times. The chain joins TRBV28 to TRBJ2-1; no firm D call. V lost 2 bases, J lost 12 bases, and 8 bases lay in between. Per germline, CDR1 MDHEN and CDR2 SYDVKM. The CDR3 extends over 11 amino acids. DNA for the CDR3: TGTGCCAGCAGTTTAGGTCTGGGGCAGTTCTTC. Its translation is CASSLGLGQFF.

The gene calls are TRBV18 and TRBJ2-2; TRBD1 agrees at 8 bases. CDR3 length: 13 amino acids. V lost 5 bases to trimming and J lost 9 bases; unmatched junction nucleotides: 5. The germline CDR1 and CDR2 sequences are KGHSH and LQKENI. The CDR3 DNA sequence: TGTGCCAGCTCAGTTCAGGGGGCGCGGGAGCTGTTTTTT. Its translation is CASSVQGARELFF.

The chain combines TRBV5-1 with TRBJ1-3; maybe TRBD1 (5 bases). CDR3 length: 13 residues. CDR1 is SGHRS and CDR2 is YFSETQ in the germline V gene. With 7 bases removed from V and 2 bases from J, the gap between germline ends came to 10 bases. The CDR3 reads CASCRGTGNTIYF. CDR3 nucleotide sequence: TGCGCCAGCTGTCGGGGGACTGGAAACACCATATATTTT.

The V call is TRBV4-2, the J call TRBJ2-1, with 13 bases aligning to TRBD2. Germline CDR1 is LGHNA and CDR2 is YNFKEQ. V shed 5 bases, J shed 8 bases, and the junction held 24 bases outside the gene matches. There are 21 residues in the CDR3. The DNA of the CDR3 is TGTGCCAGCAGCAAAGCCTCCGTCCGACTAGCGGGGGGACAGAGTAGGGATGAGCAGTTCTTC. Amino acids: CASSKASVRLAGGQSRDEQFF.

The CDR3 coding sequence is TGTGCCAGCAGTACACCGGGACAGGGGCTCACAGATACGCAGTATTTT. Residues: CASSTPGQGLTDTQYF. This sequence joins TRBV28 and TRBJ2-3, with 10 bases aligning to TRBD1. V lost 5 bases, J lost 2 bases, and 7 bases stayed unmatched. The CDR3 consists of 16 residues. Germline CDR1 MDHEN, CDR2 SYDVKM.

The gene calls are TRBV27 and TRBJ2-3, with 7 bases that match TRBD1. J lost 0 bases, V lost 5 bases, and 8 bases had no gene match. This CDR3 is built from 16 residues. Germline lookup yields CDR1 MNHEY and CDR2 SMNVEV (reference sequence). CDR3 sequence reads: CASSGPRQGSTDTQYF. The CDR3 DNA follows: TGTGCCAGCAGTGGACCCAGACAGGGAAGCACAGATACGCAGTATTTT.

The rearrangement joins TRBV15 to TRBJ1-1; D call uncertain. The CDR3 loop spans 15 amino acids. Looked up from germline, CDR1 is LNHNV and CDR2 is YYDKDF (reference sequence). The germline V and J ends were trimmed by 3 bases and 3 bases, with 14 bases remaining between them. CDR3 bases: TGTGCCACCAGCAGCCTTTTCGGAGCAGACACTGAAGCTTTCTTT. Translating it yields CATSSLFGADTEAFF. The variable domain in full, completed from reference TRBV15 and TRBJ1-1, reads DAMVIQNPRYQVTQFGKPVTLSCSQTLNHNVMYWYQQKSSQAPKLLFHYYDKDFNNEADTPDNFQSRRPNTSFCFLDIRSPGLGDTAMYLCATSSLFGADTEAFFGQGTRLTVV.

CDR3 nucleotides: TGTGCCAGCAGCTTGTTACCTCCTGTGGGCACTGAAGCTTTCTTT. This codes for CASSLLPPVGTEAFF. V is TRBV5-6 and J is TRBJ1-1; D is unclear. The length of the CDR3 is 15 residues. V was cut by 1 base and J by 4 bases, with 14 bases left in between. The V gene's germline CDR1 is SGHDT and CDR2 YYEEEE.

The CDR3 is CASSRGARSYEQYF. The CDR3 nucleotides read TGTGCCAGCAGTCGGGGAGCCCGATCCTACGAGCAGTACTTC. The genes are TRBV6-5 and TRBJ2-7; TRBD2 might be the D (5 bases). V was pared by 5 bases and J by 1 base, with 12 bases between. The CDR3 length is 14 residues. CDR1 and CDR2 (germline): MNHEY, SVGAGI.

This clone occurred once. The chain is built from TRBV5-4 and TRBJ2-5; 11 bases are shared with TRBD2. The V gene's germline CDR1 is SGHNT and CDR2 YYREEE (reference sequence). CDR3 length equals 15 residues. V gave up 5 bases and J gave up 3 bases; unmatched junction bases: 6. The CDR3 is CASSPQGLAEETQYF. CDR3 bases: TGTGCCAGCAGTCCCCAGGGACTAGCGGAAGAGACCCAGTACTTC.

The chain is built from TRBV5-4 and TRBJ1-2; 7 bases map to TRBD1. This CDR3 spans 14 amino acids. Germline V CDR1 and CDR2: SGHNT, YYREEE (reference sequence). With 0 bases clipped from V and 3 bases from J, the junction kept 2 bases outside the gene matches. The CDR3 sequence is CASSLDGTDYGYTF. CDR3 sequence (DNA): TGTGCCAGCAGCTTGGATGGGACAGACTATGGCTACACCTTC.

The V and J genes are TRBV19 and TRBJ1-6, with D maybe TRBD1 (5 bases). Trimming left V 0 bases short and J 7 bases short, with 13 bases between. Germline V CDR1 and CDR2: LNHDA, SQIVND (reference sequence). This CDR3 is built from 16 residues. The CDR3 here is CASSIESAGRNSPLHF. The CDR3 coding sequence is TGTGCCAGTAGTATAGAATCCGCAGGGAGGAATTCACCCCTCCACTTT.

The chain has TRBV9 and TRBJ2-1; 11 bases map to TRBD2. The junction had 6 bases not matched to a gene; V was cut back by 4 bases and J by 0 bases. The CDR3 covers 17 residues. The germline V gene has CDR1 SGDLS and CDR2 YYNGEE. CDR3 region: CASSLGLAALSYNEQFF. DNA of the CDR3: TGTGCCAGCAGCCTGGGACTAGCGGCCCTCTCCTACAATGAGCAGTTCTTC. Complete variable domain (other parts from reference TRBV9 and TRBJ2-1): DSGVTQTPKHLITATGQRVTLRCSPRSGDLSVYWYQQSLDQGLQFLIQYYNGEERAKGNILERFSAQQFPDLHSELNLSSLELGDSALYFCASSLGLAALSYNEQFFGPGTRLTVL.

The genes are TRBV7-8 and TRBJ1-3, with D possibly TRBD1 on 6 matching bases. The CDR3 has 17 residues. The V end was cut by 6 bases, the J end by 0 bases, with 18 bases between. Germline V gene sequence: CDR1 SGHVS, CDR2 FQNEAQ. CDR3 DNA sequence: TGTGCCAGCAGTTTAAAGGGGGGCGGTTACTCTGGAAACACCATATATTTT. This codes for CASSLKGGGYSGNTIYF. Variable domain in full (rest from reference TRBV7-8 and TRBJ1-3): GAGVSQSPRYKVAKRGQDVALRCDPISGHVSLFWYQQALGQGPEFLTYFQNEAQLDKSGLPSDRFFAERPEGSVSTLKIQRTQQEDSAVYLCASSLKGGGYSGNTIYFGEGSWLTVV.

The chain links TRBV7-2 to TRBJ1-6, with D unresolved. V lost 1 base and J lost 7, with 8 bases in between. Germline V CDR1 and CDR2: SGHTA, FQGNSA. This CDR3 region has 14 residues. The DNA of the CDR3 is TGTGCCAGCAGCTTAGAGTACCACAATTCACCCCTCCACTTT. Amino acids: CASSLEYHNSPLHF.

The chain employs TRBV5-5 and TRBJ2-1, with D possibly matching TRBD2 (6 bases). This CDR3 has 18 amino acids. CDR1 and CDR2 (germline): SGHKS, YYEKEE (reference sequence). With 4 bases removed from V and 3 bases from J, the gap between germline ends came to 23 bases. The chain's CDR3 is CASSPGRRSGVSYNEQFF. CDR3 coding DNA: TGTGCCAGCAGCCCCGGCCGGAGATCGGGAGTTAGCTACAATGAGCAGTTCTTC. Together with reference TRBV5-5 and TRBJ2-1, the CDR3 gives the full variable domain: DAGVTQSPTHLIKTRGQQVTLRCSPISGHKSVSWYQQVLGQGPQFIFQYYEKEERGRGNFPDRFSARQFPNYSSELNVNALLLGDSALYLCASSPGRRSGVSYNEQFFGPGTRLTVL.

The CDR3 sequence is CASSGGGTGAADTQYF. CDR3 bases: TGTGCCAGCAGCGGGGGAGGGACAGGGGCGGCAGATACGCAGTATTTT. The rearrangement links TRBV3-1 (or the pseudogene TRBV3-2) to TRBJ2-3; TRBD1 matches 10 bases. This CDR3 spans 16 amino acids. The germline gives CDR1 LGHDT, CDR2 YNNKEL (reference sequence). Losses at the gene ends were 5 bases for V and 4 bases for J; bases not matched to a gene: 9.

The chain is built from TRBV7-9 and TRBJ2-1, with D perhaps assigned TRBD1 or TRBD2 (5 bases each). The ends were cut back, 5 bases at V and 4 bases at J, with 15 bases in the middle. Germline V gene sequence: CDR1 SEHNR, CDR2 FQNEAQ (reference sequence). CDR3 length: 15 amino acids. For the CDR3, the DNA is TGTGCCAGCAGCCAAACCGGGACCGTGTACAATGAGCAGTTCTTC. Translating gives CASSQTGTVYNEQFF.